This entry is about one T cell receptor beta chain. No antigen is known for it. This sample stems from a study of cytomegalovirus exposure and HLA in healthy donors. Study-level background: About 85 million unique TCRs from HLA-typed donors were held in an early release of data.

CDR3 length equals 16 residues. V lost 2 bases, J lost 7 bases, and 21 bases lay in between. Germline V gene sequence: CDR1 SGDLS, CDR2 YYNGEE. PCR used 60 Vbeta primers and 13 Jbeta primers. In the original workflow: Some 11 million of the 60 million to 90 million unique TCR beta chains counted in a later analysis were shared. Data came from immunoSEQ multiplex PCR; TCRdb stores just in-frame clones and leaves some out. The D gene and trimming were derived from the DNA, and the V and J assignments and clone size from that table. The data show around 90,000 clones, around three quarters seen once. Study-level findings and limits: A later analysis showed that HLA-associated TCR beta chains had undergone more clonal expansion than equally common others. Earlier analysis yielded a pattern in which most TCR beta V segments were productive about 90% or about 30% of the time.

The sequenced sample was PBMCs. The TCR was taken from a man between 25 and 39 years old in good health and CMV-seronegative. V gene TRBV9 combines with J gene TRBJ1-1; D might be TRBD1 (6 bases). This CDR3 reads CASSVPIRGTGIEAFF. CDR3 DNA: TGTGCCAGCAGCGTCCCAATTCGGGGAACAGGGATTGAAGCTTTCTTT.